This T cell receptor beta chain was documented in a study of TIL therapy for anti-PD-1-resistant metastatic lung cancer. Time point here: pre-treatment sample, taken before nivolumab and TIL therapy. Sequencing used immunoSEQ v3. Data came from immunoSEQ multiplex PCR; TCRdb stores just in-frame clones and leaves some out. The table lists about 59,000 clones, more than 60% of them singletons. Germline loops: CDR1 SEHNR, CDR2 FQNEAQ (reference sequence). Trimming at V came to 5 bases and at J to 2 bases, leaving 3 bases not matched to a gene. CDR3 length: 14 amino acids. The source of this sequence is a person aged 25-80 years with non-small cell lung cancer. This chain uses TRBV7-9 with TRBJ2-5; 9 bases line up with TRBD1. Material: blood, obtained at baseline. The CDR3 sequence: CASSLGTGQETQYF. Here the CDR3 DNA reads TGTGCCAGCAGCCTCGGGACAGGGCAAGAGACCCAGTACTTC.